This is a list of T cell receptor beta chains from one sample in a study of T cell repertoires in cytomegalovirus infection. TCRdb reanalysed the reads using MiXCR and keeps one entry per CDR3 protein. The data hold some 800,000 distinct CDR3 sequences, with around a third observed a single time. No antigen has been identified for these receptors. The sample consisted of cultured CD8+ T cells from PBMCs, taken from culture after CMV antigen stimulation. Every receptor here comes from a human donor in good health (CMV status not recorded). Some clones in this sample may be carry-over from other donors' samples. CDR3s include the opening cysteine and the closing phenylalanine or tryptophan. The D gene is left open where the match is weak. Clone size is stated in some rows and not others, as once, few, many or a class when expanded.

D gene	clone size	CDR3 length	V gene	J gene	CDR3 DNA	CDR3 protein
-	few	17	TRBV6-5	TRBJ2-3	TGTGCCAGCAGCTCCCACGTGGCCAGGGCCCTTACAGATACGCAGTATTTT	CASSSHVARALTDTQYF
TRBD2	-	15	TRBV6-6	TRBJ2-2	TGTGCCAGCAGTTACTTTAGCGGGGACACCGGGGAGCTGTTTTTT	CASSYFSGDTGELFF
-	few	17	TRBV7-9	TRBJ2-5	TGTGCCAGCAGCTCCCCGGCGGGGACACTGGTGGGGGAGACCCAGTACTTC	CASSSPAGTLVGETQYF
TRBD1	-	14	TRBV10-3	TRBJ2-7	TGTGCCATCAGTGGGACAGGGGAAATCTACGAGCAGTACTTC	CAISGTGEIYEQYF
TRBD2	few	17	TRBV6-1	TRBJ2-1	TGTGCCAGCAGTGAAGTGGTAGCGGGGGGTTTCTACAATGAGCAGTTCTTC	CASSEVVAGGFYNEQFF
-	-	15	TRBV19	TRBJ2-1	TGTGCCAGTAGTATATGGGGAAACCCCGGGCATGAGCAGTTCTTC	CASSIWGNPGHEQFF
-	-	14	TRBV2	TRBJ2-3	TGTGCCGTTCGTGGGGGAAAGTACACAGATACGCAGTATTTT	CAVRGGKYTDTQYF
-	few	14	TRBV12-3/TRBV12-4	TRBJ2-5	TGTGCCAGCAGTTTAGTCCTCTGGGGAGAGACCCAGTACTTC	CASSLVLWGETQYF
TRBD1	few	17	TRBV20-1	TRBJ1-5	TGCAGTGCTAGAGGCAGGGGGCTGAGAATAGGCAATCAGCCCCAGCATTTT	CSARGRGLRIGNQPQHF
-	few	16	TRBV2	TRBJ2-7	TGTGCCAGCAGTGATCGACAGAAGACCTCCCATTACGAGCAGTACTTC	CASSDRQKTSHYEQYF
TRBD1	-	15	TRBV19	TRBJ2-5	TGTGCCAGTACCCGAACGACAGGGGAACAAGAGACCCAGTACTTC	CASTRTTGEQETQYF
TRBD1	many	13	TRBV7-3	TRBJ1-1	TGTGCCAGCGGCCAGGGGGGGAACACTGAAGCTTTCTTT	CASGQGGNTEAFF
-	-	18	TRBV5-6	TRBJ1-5	TGTGCCAGCAACTTCGGGGGACTAGGACAAGATGGCAATCAGCCCCAGCATTTT	CASNFGGLGQDGNQPQHF
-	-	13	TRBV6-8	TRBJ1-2	TGTGCCAGCAGTTTACACCGAGGGGCTGGCTACACCTTC	CASSLHRGAGYTF
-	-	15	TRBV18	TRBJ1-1	TGTGCCAGCTCACCACCGGGGGGCAGCTCGGCTGAAGCTTTTTTT	CASSPPGGSSAEAFF
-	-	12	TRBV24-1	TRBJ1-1	TGTGCCACCAGTGATGGGGGTGGAGAAGCTTTCTTT	CATSDGGGEAFF
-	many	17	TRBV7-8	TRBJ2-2	TGTGCCAGCAGCCCCGTACGGGTGATCGCGAACACCGGGGAGCTGTTTTTT	CASSPVRVIANTGELFF
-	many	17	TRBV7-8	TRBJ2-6	TGTGCCAGCAGCGAAGAGGCTGGGGGCGTTGGGGCCAACGTCCTGACTTTC	CASSEEAGGVGANVLTF
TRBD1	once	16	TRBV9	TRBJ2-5	TGTGCCAGCAGCGTATTGGACAGGGGCCTCCAAGAGACCCAGTACTTC	CASSVLDRGLQETQYF
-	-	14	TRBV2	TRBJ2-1	TGTGCCAGCGGGGCTCAGGGGTTTTACAATGAGCAGTTCTTC	CASGAQGFYNEQFF
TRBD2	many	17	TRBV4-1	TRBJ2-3	TGCGCCAGCAGACTAAACCTAGCGGGGGGTCGAGAAGATACGCAGTATTTT	CASRLNLAGGREDTQYF
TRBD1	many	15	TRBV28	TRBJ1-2	TGTGCCAGCAGTGCGGGACAGAACCTTAACTATGGCTACACCTTC	CASSAGQNLNYGYTF
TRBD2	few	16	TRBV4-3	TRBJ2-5	TGCGCCAGCAGCCAAGGGGCAGCGGGGGAACAAGAGACCCAGTACTTC	CASSQGAAGEQETQYF
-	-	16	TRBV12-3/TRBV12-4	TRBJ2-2	TGTGCCAGCAGTTCCCAGACACCCTGGGGCACCGGGGAGCTGTTTTTT	CASSSQTPWGTGELFF
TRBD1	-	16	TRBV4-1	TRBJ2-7	TGCGCCAGCAGCCAAGAGCCCGGGACAGCCTCCTACGAGCAGTACTTC	CASSQEPGTASYEQYF
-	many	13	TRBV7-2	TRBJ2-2	TGTGCCAGCAGCCCTAGGGCCACCGGGGAGCTGTTTTTT	CASSPRATGELFF
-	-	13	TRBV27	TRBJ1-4	TGTGCCAGCAGGCGGACGGCGAATGAAAAACTGTTTTTT	CASRRTANEKLFF
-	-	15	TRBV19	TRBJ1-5	TGTGCCAGTAGTATAGCGGCAGTCAGCAATCAGCCCCAGCATTTT	CASSIAAVSNQPQHF